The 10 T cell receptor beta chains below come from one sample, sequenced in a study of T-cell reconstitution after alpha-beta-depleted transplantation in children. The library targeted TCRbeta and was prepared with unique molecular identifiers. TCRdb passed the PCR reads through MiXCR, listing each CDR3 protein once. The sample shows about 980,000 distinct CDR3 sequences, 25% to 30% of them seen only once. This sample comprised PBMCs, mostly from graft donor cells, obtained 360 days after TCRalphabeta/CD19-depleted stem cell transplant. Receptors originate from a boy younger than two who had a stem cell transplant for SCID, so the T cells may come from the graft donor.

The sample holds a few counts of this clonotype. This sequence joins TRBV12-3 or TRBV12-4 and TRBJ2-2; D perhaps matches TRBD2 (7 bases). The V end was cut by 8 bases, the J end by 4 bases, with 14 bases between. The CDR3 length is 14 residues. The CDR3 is CASVRGGSTGELFF. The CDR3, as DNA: TGTGCCAGCGTTAGGGGGGGAAGCACCGGGGAGCTGTTTTTT.

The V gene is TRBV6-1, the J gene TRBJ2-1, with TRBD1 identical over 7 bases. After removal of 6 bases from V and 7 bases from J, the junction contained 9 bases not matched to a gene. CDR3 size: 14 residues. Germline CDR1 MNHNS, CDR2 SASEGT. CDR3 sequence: CASSRDSNRNEQFF. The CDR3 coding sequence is TGTGCCAGCAGCCGGGACAGTAACCGGAATGAGCAGTTCTTC.

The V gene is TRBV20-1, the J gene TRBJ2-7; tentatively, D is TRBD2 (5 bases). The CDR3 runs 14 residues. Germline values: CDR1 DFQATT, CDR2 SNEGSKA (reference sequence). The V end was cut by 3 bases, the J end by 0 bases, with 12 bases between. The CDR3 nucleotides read TGCAGTGCTAGGGACGGACTCCTCTCCTACGAGCAGTACTTC. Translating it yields CSARDGLLSYEQYF.

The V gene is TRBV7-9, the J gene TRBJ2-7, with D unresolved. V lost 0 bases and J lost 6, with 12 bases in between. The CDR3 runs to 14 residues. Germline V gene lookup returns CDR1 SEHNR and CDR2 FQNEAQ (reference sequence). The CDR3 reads CASSLAPLGSEQYF. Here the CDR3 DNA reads TGTGCCAGCAGCTTAGCCCCCTTGGGTTCCGAGCAGTACTTC.

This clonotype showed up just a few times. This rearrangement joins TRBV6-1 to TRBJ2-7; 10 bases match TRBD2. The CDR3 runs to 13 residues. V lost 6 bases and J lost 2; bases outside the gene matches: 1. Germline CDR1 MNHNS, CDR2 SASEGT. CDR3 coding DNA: TGTGCCAGCAGGAGCGGGGGGGCCTACGAGCAGTACTTC. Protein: CASRSGGAYEQYF.

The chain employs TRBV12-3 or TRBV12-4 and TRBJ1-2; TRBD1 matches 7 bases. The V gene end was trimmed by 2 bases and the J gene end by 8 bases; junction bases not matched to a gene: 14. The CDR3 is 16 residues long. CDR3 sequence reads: CASSLLGDRAIGGYTF. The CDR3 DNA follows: TGTGCCAGCAGTTTATTGGGAGACAGGGCGATAGGGGGCTACACCTTC.

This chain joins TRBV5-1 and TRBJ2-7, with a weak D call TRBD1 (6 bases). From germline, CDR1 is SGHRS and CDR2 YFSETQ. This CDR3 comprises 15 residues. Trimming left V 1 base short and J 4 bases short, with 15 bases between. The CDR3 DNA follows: TGCGCCAGCAGCTTGACCGGGACAAGGACATACGAGCAGTACTTC. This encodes CASSLTGTRTYEQYF. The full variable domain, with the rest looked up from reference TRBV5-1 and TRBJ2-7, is KAGVTQTPRYLIKTRGQQVTLSCSPISGHRSVSWYQQTPGQGLQFLFEYFSETQRNKGNFPGRFSGRQFSNSRSEMNVSTLELGDSALYLCASSLTGTRTYEQYFGPGTRLTVT.

This chain's CDR3 is CSAWGGGPYNEQFF. As DNA, the CDR3 is TGCAGTGCCTGGGGCGGGGGTCCCTACAATGAGCAGTTCTTC. The V and J genes are TRBV20-1 and TRBJ2-1; 7 bases are a match to TRBD2. The CDR3 has 14 amino acids. The J segment lost 2 bases and the V segment lost 6 bases, leaving 7 bases of the junction unmatched. Germline-derived CDR1 and CDR2 are DFQATT and SNEGSKA (reference sequence).

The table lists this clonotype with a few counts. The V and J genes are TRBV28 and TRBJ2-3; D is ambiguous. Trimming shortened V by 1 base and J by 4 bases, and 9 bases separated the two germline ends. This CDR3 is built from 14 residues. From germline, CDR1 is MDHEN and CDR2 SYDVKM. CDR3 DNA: TGTGCCAGCAGTTTATTCAAGTGGGCAGATACGCAGTATTTT. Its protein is CASSLFKWADTQYF.

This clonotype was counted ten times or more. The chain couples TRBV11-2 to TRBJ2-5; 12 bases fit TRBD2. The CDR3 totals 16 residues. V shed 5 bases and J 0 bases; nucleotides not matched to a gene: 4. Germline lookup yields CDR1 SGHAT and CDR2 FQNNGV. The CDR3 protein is CASSPSGGADQETQYF. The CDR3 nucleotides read TGTGCCAGCAGCCCTAGCGGGGGGGCGGACCAAGAGACCCAGTACTTC.